The present entry profiles one TCR beta chain with its context. TCRdb's copy holds only in-frame clones and misses some; the assay was immunoSEQ multiplex PCR. The repertoire has fewer than 550,000 clones, over 75% of them found once; the top ten carry around 12%. This specimen belongs to a study of shared clonotypes between healthy human individuals. Study at large: The people who gave samples were two women and a few men aged 18 to 49.

Sequencing was done on a sample of PBMCs. The source of this sequence is a middle-aged woman in good health. Some clones in this sample may be carry-over from other donors' samples.

DNA for the CDR3: TGTGCCAGCTCAGAGGGACCCTACGAGCAGTACTTC. This gives the protein CASSEGPYEQYF. The chain links TRBV18 to TRBJ2-5, with D perhaps TRBD1 or TRBD2 (5 bases each). The J call may be in error: the DNA end matches TRBJ2-7 better. CDR1 and CDR2 (germline): KGHSH, LQKENI. The CDR3 covers 12 residues.